This T cell receptor (beta chain) was obtained from a study of T cell changes during pregnancy in multiple sclerosis. Only in-frame clones appear in the TCRdb table, and some are missing; sequencing was by immunoSEQ multiplex PCR. The sample holds fewer than 85,000 clones, approximately 90% seen once. Germline assignment: CDR1 MGHRA and CDR2 YSYEKL. The CDR3 is made up of 18 amino acids. V was pared by 0 bases and J by 4 bases, with 21 bases between. This clone was detected only once. The specimen was peripheral blood, collected in the first trimester of pregnancy. The chain combines TRBV4-1 with TRBJ2-5; D is possibly TRBD2 (6 bases). The receptor was isolated from a female donor in good health, enrolled as a control in a pregnancy study. CDR3 sequence (DNA): TGCGCCAGCAGCCAAGAAGATCCCTCGCCCGGGAGTTTAGAGACCCAGTACTTC. Its protein is CASSQEDPSPGSLETQYF.